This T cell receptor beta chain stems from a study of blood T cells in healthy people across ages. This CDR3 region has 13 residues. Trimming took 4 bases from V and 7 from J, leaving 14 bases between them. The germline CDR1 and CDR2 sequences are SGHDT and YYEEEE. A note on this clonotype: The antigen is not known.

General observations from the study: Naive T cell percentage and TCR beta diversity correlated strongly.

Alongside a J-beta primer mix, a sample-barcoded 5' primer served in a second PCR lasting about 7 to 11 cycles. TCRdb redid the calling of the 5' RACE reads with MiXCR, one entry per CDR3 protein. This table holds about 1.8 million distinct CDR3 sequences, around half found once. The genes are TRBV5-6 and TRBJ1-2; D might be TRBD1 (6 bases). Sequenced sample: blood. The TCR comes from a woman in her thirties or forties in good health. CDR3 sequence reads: CASSVTGLSGYTF. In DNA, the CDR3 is TGTGCCAGCAGCGTCACAGGGCTGAGTGGCTACACCTTC. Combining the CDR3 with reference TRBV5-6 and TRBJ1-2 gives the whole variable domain DAGVTQSPTHLIKTRGQQVTLRCSPKSGHDTVSWYQQALGQGPQFIFQYYEEEERQRGNFPDRFSGHQFPNYSSELNVNALLLGDSALYLCASSVTGLSGYTFGSGTRLTVV.